This TCR beta chain was profiled in a study of blood T cell repertoires in COVID-19. Study-level information: Some COVID-19 samples were acute and others convalescent; all came from the United States, Italy and Spain.

Per the original data handling: Reference gene primer amplification yielded estimated nucleated cell counts. Profiled with immunoSEQ multiplex PCR; TCRdb holds only in-frame clones, not every one. The D gene and trimming were derived from the DNA, and the V and J assignments and clone size from that table. The sample records some 90,000 clones, 80% to 95% being singletons. The germline CDR1 and CDR2 sequences are MNHEY and SVGAGI. V was pared by 5 bases and J by 4 bases, with 1 base of the junction left unmatched. This CDR3 has 13 residues. The origin of this receptor is a woman in her 50s in a cohort sampled during active COVID-19. Sequences were obtained from peripheral blood. The V and J genes are TRBV6-5 and TRBJ1-4; 7 bases are shared with TRBD1. CDR3 nucleotides: TGTGCCAGCAGTAGGGACAGTAATGAAAAACTGTTTTTT. As protein: CASSRDSNEKLFF.